The 3 T cell receptor beta chains below all came from one sample that was sequenced in a study of cytomegalovirus exposure and HLA in healthy donors. Researchers ran the PCR with 60 Vbeta and 13 Jbeta primers. Data came from immunoSEQ multiplex PCR; TCRdb stores just in-frame clones and leaves some out. The profile shows around 100,000 clones, almost 70% of them singletons. The material sequenced was PBMCs. The receptors here all came from a man aged 30-40 years in good health and CMV-seropositive.

CDR3 region: CASSLVGQGKETQYF. The CDR3 nucleotides read TGTGCCAGCAGCTTGGTTGGGCAGGGGAAAGAGACCCAGTACTTC. The chain is built from TRBV5-6 and TRBJ2-5, with a possible D match to TRBD1 (6 bases). V was shortened by 0 bases and J by 3 bases, with 12 bases between the two germline ends. The CDR3 is 15 residues long. Germline-derived CDR1 and CDR2 are SGHDT and YYEEEE.

This clone occurred a few times. The chain couples TRBV5-5 to TRBJ2-2, with 8 bases matching TRBD1. The CDR3 runs to 15 residues. Germline V gene lookup returns CDR1 SGHKS and CDR2 YYEKEE (reference sequence). V lost 1 base, J lost 6 bases, and 5 bases stayed unmatched. The CDR3 DNA reads TGTGCCAGCAGCTTGCAGGGGGCGCGGTCCGGGGAGCTGTTTTTT. Translation gives CASSLQGARSGELFF.

The genes are TRBV2 and TRBJ1-2; possible D gene TRBD1, 5 bases. From germline, CDR1 is SNHLY and CDR2 FYNNEI. The CDR3 contains 13 residues. V was cut by 0 bases and J by 6 bases, with 8 bases left in between. CDR3 sequence reads: CASSEALRDGYTF. The DNA of the CDR3 is TGTGCCAGCAGTGAAGCGCTCAGGGATGGCTACACCTTC.